This T cell receptor beta chain stems from a study of multiple sclerosis patients with progressive multifocal leukoencephalopathy. TCRdb keeps only in-frame clones here, not all; method: immunoSEQ multiplex PCR. Here the sample spans roughly 32,000 clones, roughly 87% being singletons. Time point defined: time of PML onset. PML was diagnosed clinically and by MRI, then confirmed by JC virus DNA in cerebrospinal fluid. Prior interferon beta treatment was universal, and the PML patients were all female. With 2 bases removed from V and 1 base from J, the gap between germline ends came to 6 bases. There are 14 residues in the CDR3. CDR1 is SGHRS, CDR2 YFSETQ, per germline.

The sequence was obtained from a woman aged 40 to 49 with progressive multifocal leukoencephalopathy. This material consisted of PBMCs, taken from a patient treated with natalizumab. The chain combines TRBV5-1 with TRBJ2-2; no clear D gene. CDR3 in amino acids: CASSLTENTGELFF. In DNA form, the CDR3 reads TGCGCCAGCAGCTTAACAGAGAACACCGGGGAGCTGTTTTTT.